This T cell receptor (beta chain) was found in a study of CD8+CD57+ T cells in acquired aplastic anemia. For the study at large: The study obtained an average of about 3.2 ug of DNA from sorted CD4+ and CD8+ cells. General study findings and limits: Patients and healthy controls showed no significant CD8+ Simpson's diversity difference. Both patients and controls carried the same twenty-nine CD8+ CDR3 sequences.

Between the trimmed V and J ends, which lost 2 bases and 6 bases, there was a span of 19 bases. The germline gives CDR1 SQVTM, CDR2 ANQGSEA. The CDR3 loop spans 15 amino acids. Genomic DNA was employed as the template in profiling TCR beta VDJ and CDR3. TCRdb passed the reads through MiXCR, listing each CDR3 protein once. This sample carries about 160,000 distinct CDR3 sequences, around 47% of them seen once, and the ten largest clones take about 2.9%. This clonotype was counted at least ten times. Its antigen is undetermined. All sequencing subjects had displayed CD8+CD57+ cell expansion on flow cytometry. Severe acquired aplastic anemia was diagnosed in all patients.

The genes are TRBV29-1 and TRBJ2-5; a possible D gene is TRBD1 (5 bases). This clonotype was obtained from a human donor with aplastic anemia. Material: sorted CD4+, CD8+, or CD8+CD57+ T cells (not recorded which) from PBMCs. CDR3 nucleotides: TGCAGCGTTGAACAGGGTACACCCCACCACCAGACCCAGTACTTC. Protein: CSVEQGTPHHQTQYF. Full variable domain (remainder filled in from reference TRBV29-1 and TRBJ2-5): SAVISQKPSRDICQRGTSLTIQCQVDSQVTMMFWYRQQPGQSLTLIATANQGSEATYESGFVIDKFPISRPNLTFSTLTVSNMSPEDSSIYLCSVEQGTPHHQTQYFGPGTRLLVL.